A selection of T cell receptor beta chains follows, all from one sample in a study of T cells in Graves' hyperthyroidism and ophthalmopathy. MiXCR, run by TCRdb on the multiplex PCR reads, gives a single entry per CDR3 protein. The repertoire holds 500,000 to 800,000 distinct CDR3 sequences, with around 13% as singletons. Sequenced input: blood. Every receptor here comes from a woman aged 45 to 65 with Graves' ophthalmopathy. The CDR3 runs from the conserved cysteine through the conserved F or W. The order of the fields is D gene, V gene, J gene, CDR3 protein. D genes are given only for firm matches.

d_gene: TRBD1; v_gene: TRBV18; j_gene: TRBJ2-4; CDR3aa: CASSPLQGARVGKNIQYF
d_gene: TRBD1; v_gene: TRBV7-9; j_gene: TRBJ1-2; CDR3aa: CASSGWTGRNYGYTF
d_gene: .; v_gene: TRBV7-9; j_gene: TRBJ2-1; CDR3aa: CASSSGDGSVDYDEQFF
d_gene: .; v_gene: TRBV20-1; j_gene: TRBJ1-5; CDR3aa: CSARDDETGSNQPQHF
d_gene: TRBD1; v_gene: TRBV4-1; j_gene: TRBJ1-5; CDR3aa: CASSQAMGPPGQGYNQPQHF
d_gene: .; v_gene: TRBV24-1; j_gene: TRBJ2-1; CDR3aa: CATSDFRGRNEQFF
d_gene: .; v_gene: TRBV11-2; j_gene: TRBJ1-4; CDR3aa: CASSLDRGSEKLFF
d_gene: .; v_gene: TRBV28; j_gene: TRBJ2-5; CDR3aa: CASSLSGGRETQYF
d_gene: .; v_gene: TRBV6-1; j_gene: TRBJ2-3; CDR3aa: CASSESAGSDTQYF
d_gene: TRBD2; v_gene: TRBV27; j_gene: TRBJ2-5; CDR3aa: CTTTSANQETQYF
d_gene: .; v_gene: TRBV3-1; j_gene: TRBJ1-2; CDR3aa: CASSQIPGSLDGYTF
d_gene: TRBD1; v_gene: TRBV20-1; j_gene: TRBJ2-1; CDR3aa: CSAAGTGGNEQFF
d_gene: .; v_gene: TRBV28; j_gene: TRBJ2-1; CDR3aa: CASSFRRLHNEQFF
d_gene: .; v_gene: TRBV2; j_gene: TRBJ1-5; CDR3aa: CASSLQENQPQHF
d_gene: TRBD2; v_gene: TRBV6-1; j_gene: TRBJ2-7; CDR3aa: CASSEAGTSGNYEQYF
d_gene: .; v_gene: TRBV9; j_gene: TRBJ2-7; CDR3aa: CASSVDAAQVWEQYF
d_gene: .; v_gene: TRBV29-1; j_gene: TRBJ1-1; CDR3aa: CSVEDKRRVSTEAFF
d_gene: .; v_gene: TRBV9; j_gene: TRBJ1-5; CDR3aa: CASSVVPRDTLPNQPQHF
d_gene: .; v_gene: TRBV11-2; j_gene: TRBJ2-1; CDR3aa: CASSLVVAVDNEQFF
d_gene: .; v_gene: TRBV12-3/TRBV12-4; j_gene: TRBJ2-5; CDR3aa: CASSYGQPQETQYF
d_gene: .; v_gene: TRBV7-6; j_gene: TRBJ2-2; CDR3aa: CASSLRVAGATNTGELFF
d_gene: .; v_gene: TRBV18; j_gene: TRBJ2-3; CDR3aa: CASSASVASTDTQYF
d_gene: .; v_gene: TRBV28; j_gene: TRBJ1-1; CDR3aa: CASSLSTPGWGVAEAFF
d_gene: TRBD1; v_gene: TRBV15; j_gene: TRBJ2-1; CDR3aa: CATRNTGGWRHEQFF
d_gene: .; v_gene: TRBV5-4; j_gene: TRBJ2-7; CDR3aa: CASSPTDSDEQYF
d_gene: TRBD2; v_gene: TRBV12-5; j_gene: TRBJ2-1; CDR3aa: CASGLVGGTSGRWWPGNEQFF
d_gene: TRBD2; v_gene: TRBV5-1; j_gene: TRBJ2-5; CDR3aa: CASSFRTSLETQYF
d_gene: TRBD1; v_gene: TRBV6-2/TRBV6-3; j_gene: TRBJ2-1; CDR3aa: CASSWRQGGAEQFF
d_gene: TRBD2; v_gene: TRBV4-1; j_gene: TRBJ2-7; CDR3aa: CASSQGGGIYEQYF
d_gene: .; v_gene: TRBV28; j_gene: TRBJ1-5; CDR3aa: CASSFYRARSYQPQHF
d_gene: .; v_gene: TRBV5-1; j_gene: TRBJ2-2; CDR3aa: CASSGDPYTGELFF